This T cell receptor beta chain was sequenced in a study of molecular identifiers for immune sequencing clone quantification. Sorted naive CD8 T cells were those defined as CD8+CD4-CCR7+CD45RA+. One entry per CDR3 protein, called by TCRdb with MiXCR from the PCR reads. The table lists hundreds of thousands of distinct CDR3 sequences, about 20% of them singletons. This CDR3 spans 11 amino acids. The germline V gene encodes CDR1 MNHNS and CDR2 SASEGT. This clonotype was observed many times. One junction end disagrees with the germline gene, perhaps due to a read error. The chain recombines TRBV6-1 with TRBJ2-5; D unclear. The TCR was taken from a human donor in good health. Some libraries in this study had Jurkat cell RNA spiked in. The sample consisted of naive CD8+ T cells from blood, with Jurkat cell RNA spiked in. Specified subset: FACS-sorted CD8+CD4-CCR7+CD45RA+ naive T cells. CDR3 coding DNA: TGTGCCAGCAGTGAGGAGCCCTATACGGACTTC. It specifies CASSEEPYTDF.